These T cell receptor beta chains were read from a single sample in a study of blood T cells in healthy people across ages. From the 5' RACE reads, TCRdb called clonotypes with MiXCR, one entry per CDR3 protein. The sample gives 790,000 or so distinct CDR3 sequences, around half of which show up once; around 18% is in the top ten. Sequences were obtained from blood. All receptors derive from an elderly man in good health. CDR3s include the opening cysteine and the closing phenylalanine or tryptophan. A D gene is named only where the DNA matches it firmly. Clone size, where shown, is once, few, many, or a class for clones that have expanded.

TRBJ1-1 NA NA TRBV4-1 CASSQPGANTEAFF TGCGCCAGCAGCCAACCGGGAGCGAACACTGAAGCTTTCTTT
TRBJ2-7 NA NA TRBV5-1 CASSPQEGPYEQYF TGCGCCAGCAGCCCCCAGGAGGGACCCTACGAGCAGTACTTC
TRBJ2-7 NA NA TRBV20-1 CSVGGGPEQYF TGCAGTGTTGGGGGAGGACCCGAGCAGTACTTC
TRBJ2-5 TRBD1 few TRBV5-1 CASSVTGGSGETQYF TGCGCCAGCAGCGTGACAGGGGGCTCTGGAGAGACCCAGTACTTC
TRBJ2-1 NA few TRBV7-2 CASSLGVAAYNEQFF TGTGCCAGCAGCTTAGGAGTAGCAGCCTACAATGAGCAGTTCTTC
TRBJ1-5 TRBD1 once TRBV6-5 CASSLQGEGNQPQHF TGTGCCAGCAGTTTACAGGGGGAAGGCAATCAGCCCCAGCATTTT
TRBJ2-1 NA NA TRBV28 CASSFTQGAYNEQFF TGTGCCAGCAGTTTCACCCAAGGGGCCTACAATGAGCAGTTCTTC
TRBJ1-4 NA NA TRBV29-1 CSGRDNDEKLFF TGCAGTGGCCGGGACAATGATGAAAAACTGTTTTTT
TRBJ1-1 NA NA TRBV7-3 CASSANSNTEAFF TGTGCCAGCAGCGCCAACAGCAACACTGAAGCTTTCTTT
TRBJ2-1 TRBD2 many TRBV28 CASSFRLADNEQFF TGTGCCAGCAGTTTTCGACTAGCGGACAATGAGCAGTTCTTC
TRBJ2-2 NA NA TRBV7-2 CASSPALAGTGELFF TGTGCCAGCAGCCCAGCACTAGCAGGCACCGGGGAGCTGTTTTTT
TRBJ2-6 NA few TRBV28 CASSHGRDSGANVLTF TGTGCCAGCAGCCACGGACGGGACTCTGGGGCCAACGTCCTGACTTTC
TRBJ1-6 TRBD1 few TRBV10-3 CAISESDRALSPLHF TGTGCCATCAGTGAGTCCGACAGGGCTTTGTCACCCCTCCACTTT
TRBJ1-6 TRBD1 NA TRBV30 CAWSVGGVSPNSPLHF TGTGCCTGGAGTGTAGGGGGCGTCTCCCCTAATTCACCCCTCCACTTT
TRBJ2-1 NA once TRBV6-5 CASSSTGPPDEQFF TGTGCCAGCAGTTCCACGGGGCCCCCGGATGAGCAGTTCTTC
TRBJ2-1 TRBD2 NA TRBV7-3 CASSSVQAGGDNEQFF TGTGCCAGCAGCTCAGTCCAAGCGGGAGGCGACAATGAGCAGTTCTTC
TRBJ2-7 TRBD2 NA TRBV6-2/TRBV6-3 CASSYVAGGYNEQYF TGTGCCAGCAGTTACGTAGCGGGAGGGTACAATGAGCAGTACTTC
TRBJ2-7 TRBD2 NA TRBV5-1 CASSYSGTSGEQYF TGCGCCAGCAGCTACTCCGGGACTAGCGGCGAGCAGTACTTC
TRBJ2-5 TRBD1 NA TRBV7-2 CASSPRSTGAKTQYF TGTGCCAGCAGCCCCAGGTCGACAGGGGCGAAGACCCAGTACTTC
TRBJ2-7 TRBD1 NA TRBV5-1 CASSPGAGGTQEQYF TGCGCCAGCAGCCCCGGGGCAGGGGGAACGCAAGAGCAGTACTTC
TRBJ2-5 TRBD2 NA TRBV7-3 CASSFSGSTETQYF TGTGCCAGCAGCTTTAGCGGGAGTACAGAGACCCAGTACTTC
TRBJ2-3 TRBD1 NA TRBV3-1 CASSPDRRGLSGETQYF TGTGCCAGCAGCCCGGACCGTAGGGGGCTGTCCGGGGAGACGCAGTATTTT
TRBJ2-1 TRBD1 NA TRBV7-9 CASSPPGQGVYNEQFF TGTGCCAGCAGCCCCCCGGGACAGGGGGTTTACAATGAGCAGTTCTTC
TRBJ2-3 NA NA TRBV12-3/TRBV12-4 CASSLAESTDAQYF TGTGCCAGCAGTTTGGCGGAGAGCACAGATGCGCAGTATTTT
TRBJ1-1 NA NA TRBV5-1 CASSLGQDGEAFF TGCGCCAGCAGCTTGGGGCAGGACGGTGAAGCTTTCTTT
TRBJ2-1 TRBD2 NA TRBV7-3 CASSSPGTSGVEQFF TGTGCCAGCAGCTCCCCCGGGACTAGCGGGGTTGAGCAGTTCTTC
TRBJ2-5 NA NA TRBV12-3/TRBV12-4 CASVRGEGETQYF TGTGCCAGCGTACGAGGGGAAGGAGAGACCCAGTACTTC
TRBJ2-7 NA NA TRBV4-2 CASSSQYRSYEQYF TGTGCCAGCAGCTCCCAGTACCGGTCCTACGAGCAGTACTTC
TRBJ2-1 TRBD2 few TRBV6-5 CASRGLAGGLYNEQFF TGTGCCAGCAGAGGACTAGCGGGAGGGCTCTACAATGAGCAGTTCTTC
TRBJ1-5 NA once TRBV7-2 CASSLVKGSNQPRHF TGTGCCAGCAGCTTAGTAAAAGGGAGCAATCAGCCCCGGCATTTT
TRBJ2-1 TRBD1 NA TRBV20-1 CSASSWTGGGNEQFF TGCAGTGCTAGTTCCTGGACAGGGGGCGGGAATGAGCAGTTCTTC
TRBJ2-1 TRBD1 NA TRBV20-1 CSAGDRGREQFF TGCAGTGCCGGGGACAGGGGTCGTGAGCAGTTCTTC
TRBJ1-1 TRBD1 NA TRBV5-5 CASSPQTGSNTEAFF TGTGCCAGCAGCCCCCAGACAGGGTCGAACACTGAAGCTTTCTTT
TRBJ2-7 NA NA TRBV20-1 CSATTGTNVYEQYF TGCAGTGCGACAACCGGGACGAATGTCTACGAGCAGTACTTC
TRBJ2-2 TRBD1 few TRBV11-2 CASSSAGDRGLVGELFF TGTGCCAGCAGCTCAGCCGGGGACAGGGGGCTTGTCGGGGAGCTGTTTTTT
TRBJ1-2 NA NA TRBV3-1 CASSQEGFHYGYTF TGTGCCAGCAGCCAAGAAGGTTTTCACTATGGCTACACCTTC
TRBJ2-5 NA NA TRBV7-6 CTSSYRDGEKETQYF TGTACCAGCAGCTACCGGGACGGAGAGAAAGAGACCCAGTACTTC
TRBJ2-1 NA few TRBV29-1 CSTRENEQFF TGCAGCACCCGAGAGAATGAGCAGTTCTTC
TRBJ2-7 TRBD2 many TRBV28 CASSSPLTGLAEINYEQYF TGTGCCAGCAGTTCTCCCCTCACAGGACTAGCGGAAATAAACTACGAGCAGTACTTC
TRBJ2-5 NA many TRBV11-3 CASSFWGETQYF TGTGCCAGCAGCTTCTGGGGGGAGACCCAGTACTTC
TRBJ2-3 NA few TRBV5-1 CASRSGGRETQYF TGCGCCAGCAGATCCGGTGGAAGAGAGACGCAGTATTTT
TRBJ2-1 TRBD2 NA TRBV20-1 CSGKGLLYNEQFF TGCAGTGGTAAGGGACTATTATACAATGAGCAGTTCTTC
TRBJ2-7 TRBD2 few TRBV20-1 CSARDSGDSAQQYEQYF TGCAGTGCTAGAGATAGCGGGGACTCAGCCCAGCAATACGAGCAGTACTTC
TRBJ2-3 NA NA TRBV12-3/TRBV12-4 CASSFWRDATDTQYF TGTGCCAGCAGTTTTTGGCGGGACGCCACAGATACGCAGTATTTT
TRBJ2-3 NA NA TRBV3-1 CASSQADGSFTDTQYF TGTGCCAGCAGCCAAGCTGACGGGAGTTTCACAGATACGCAGTATTTT
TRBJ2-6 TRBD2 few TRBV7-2 CASTPSAGAGANVLTF TGTGCCAGCACCCCAAGTGCGGGAGCTGGGGCCAACGTCCTGACTTTC
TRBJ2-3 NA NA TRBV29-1 CSVSRASTDTQYF TGCAGCGTTTCACGGGCTAGCACAGATACGCAGTATTTT